This entry is about one T cell receptor (beta chain). Antigen specificity is unknown. Library construction for TCR beta used iRepertoire HTBI primers and Arm-PCR of CDR3 regions. Each CDR3 protein gets one entry after TCRdb re-called the multiplex PCR reads with MiXCR. The sample has around 250,000 distinct CDR3 sequences; about 18% are singletons. This sample stems from a study of regulatory T cells in long-lasting Graves disease. Turning to the study itself: Under 3 months of antithyroid drugs had been taken by newly diagnosed Graves' patients. Findings of the study overall: Persistent patients had more shared public clonotypes (2,741) than new patients (roughly 970).

This CDR3 spans 12 amino acids. The germline gives CDR1 SEHNR, CDR2 FQNEAQ (reference sequence). V gave up 5 bases and J gave up 8 bases, with 10 bases separating them. Indicated time point: newly diagnosed GD, antithyroid drugs for less than 3 months. The TCR library was made from RNA extracted from PBMCs. The clonotype was recovered from a female donor with Graves disease. The specimen was peripheral blood mononuclear cells (PBMCs), collected at new diagnosis, from a patient treated with antithyroid drugs. The gene calls are TRBV7-9 and TRBJ1-3; D is ambiguous. The CDR3: CASSRSVDTIYF. Written as DNA, the CDR3 is TGTGCCAGCAGCCGATCGGTAGACACCATATATTTT.